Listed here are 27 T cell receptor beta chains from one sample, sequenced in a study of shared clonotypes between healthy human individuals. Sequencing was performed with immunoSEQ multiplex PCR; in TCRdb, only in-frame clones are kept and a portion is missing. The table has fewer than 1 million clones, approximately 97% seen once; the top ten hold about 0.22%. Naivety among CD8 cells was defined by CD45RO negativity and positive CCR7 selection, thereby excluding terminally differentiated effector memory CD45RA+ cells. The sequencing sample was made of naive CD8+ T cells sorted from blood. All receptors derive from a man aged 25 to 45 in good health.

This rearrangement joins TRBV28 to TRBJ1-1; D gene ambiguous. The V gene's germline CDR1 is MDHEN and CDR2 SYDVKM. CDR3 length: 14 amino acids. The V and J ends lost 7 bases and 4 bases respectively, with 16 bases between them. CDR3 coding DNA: TGTGCCAGCACCCTGGCGGGGATGGGCACTGAAGCTTTCTTT. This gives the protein CASTLAGMGTEAFF.

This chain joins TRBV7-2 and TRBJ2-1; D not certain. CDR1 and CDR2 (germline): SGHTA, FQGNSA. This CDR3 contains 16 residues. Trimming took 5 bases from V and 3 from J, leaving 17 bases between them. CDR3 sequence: CASSPSQRIFYNEQFF. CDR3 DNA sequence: TGTGCCAGCAGCCCCTCGCAGAGGATTTTCTACAATGAGCAGTTCTTC.

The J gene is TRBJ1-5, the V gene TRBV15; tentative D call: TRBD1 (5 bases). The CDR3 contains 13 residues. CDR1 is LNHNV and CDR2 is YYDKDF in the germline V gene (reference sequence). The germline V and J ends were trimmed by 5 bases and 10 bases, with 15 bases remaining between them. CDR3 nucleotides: TGTGCCACCAGCGAAGGGGTTCAAGGACCCCAGCATTTT. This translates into CATSEGVQGPQHF. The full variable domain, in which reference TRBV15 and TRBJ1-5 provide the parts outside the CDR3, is DAMVIQNPRYQVTQFGKPVTLSCSQTLNHNVMYWYQQKSSQAPKLLFHYYDKDFNNEADTPDNFQSRRPNTSFCFLDIRSPGLGDTAMYLCATSEGVQGPQHFGDGTRLSIL.

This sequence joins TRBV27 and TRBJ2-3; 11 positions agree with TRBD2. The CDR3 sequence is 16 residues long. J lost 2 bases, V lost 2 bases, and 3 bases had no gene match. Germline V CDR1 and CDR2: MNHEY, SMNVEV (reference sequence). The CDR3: CASSLGTSGLTDTQYF. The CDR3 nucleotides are TGTGCCAGCAGTTTAGGGACTAGCGGTCTCACAGATACGCAGTATTTT.

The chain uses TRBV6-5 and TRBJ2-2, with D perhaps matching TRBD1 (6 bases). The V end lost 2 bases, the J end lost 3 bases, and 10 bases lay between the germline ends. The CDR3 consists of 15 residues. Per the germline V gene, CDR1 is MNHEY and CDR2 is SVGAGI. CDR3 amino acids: CASSYVQGYTGELFF. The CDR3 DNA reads TGTGCCAGCAGTTACGTTCAGGGGTACACCGGGGAGCTGTTTTTT.

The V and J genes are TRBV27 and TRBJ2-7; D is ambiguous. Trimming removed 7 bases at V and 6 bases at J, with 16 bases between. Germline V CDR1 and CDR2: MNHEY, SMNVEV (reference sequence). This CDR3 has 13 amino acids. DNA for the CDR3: TGTGCCAGCACCAGTACCCCCCGTGGCGAGCAGTACTTC. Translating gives CASTSTPRGEQYF.

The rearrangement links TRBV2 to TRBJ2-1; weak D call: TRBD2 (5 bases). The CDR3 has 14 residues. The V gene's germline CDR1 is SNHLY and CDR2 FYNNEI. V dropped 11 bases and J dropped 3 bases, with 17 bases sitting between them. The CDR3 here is CAAPTPRGYNEQFF. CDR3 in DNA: TGTGCCGCCCCAACACCCCGGGGCTACAATGAGCAGTTCTTC.

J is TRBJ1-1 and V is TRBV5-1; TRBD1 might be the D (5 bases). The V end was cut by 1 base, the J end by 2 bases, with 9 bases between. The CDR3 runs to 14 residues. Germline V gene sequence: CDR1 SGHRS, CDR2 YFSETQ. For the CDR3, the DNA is TGCGCCAGCAGCTTGAGACAGCCTAACACTGAAGCTTTCTTT. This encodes CASSLRQPNTEAFF.

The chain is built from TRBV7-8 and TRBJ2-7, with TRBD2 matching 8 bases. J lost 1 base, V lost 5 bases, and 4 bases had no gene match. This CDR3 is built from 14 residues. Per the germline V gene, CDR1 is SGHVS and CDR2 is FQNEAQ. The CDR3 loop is CASSPRGGSYEQYF. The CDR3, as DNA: TGTGCCAGCAGCCCCCGGGGGGGATCCTACGAGCAGTACTTC. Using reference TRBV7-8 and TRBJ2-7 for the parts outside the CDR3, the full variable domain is GAGVSQSPRYKVAKRGQDVALRCDPISGHVSLFWYQQALGQGPEFLTYFQNEAQLDKSGLPSDRFFAERPEGSVSTLKIQRTQQEDSAVYLCASSPRGGSYEQYFGPGTRLTVT.

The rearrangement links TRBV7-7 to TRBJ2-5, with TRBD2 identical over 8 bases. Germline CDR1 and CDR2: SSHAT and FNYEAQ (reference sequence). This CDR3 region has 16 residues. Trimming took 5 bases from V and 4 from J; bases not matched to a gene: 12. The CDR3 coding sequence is TGTGCCAGCAGCCCATTAGCGGGACCGTATCCAGAGACCCAGTACTTC. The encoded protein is CASSPLAGPYPETQYF.

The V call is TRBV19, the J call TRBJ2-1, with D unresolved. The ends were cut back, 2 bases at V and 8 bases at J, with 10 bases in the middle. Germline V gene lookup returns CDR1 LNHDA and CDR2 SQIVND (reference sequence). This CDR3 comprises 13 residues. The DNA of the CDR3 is TGTGCCAGTAGTATACAACCAAGGGATGAGCAGTTCTTC. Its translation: CASSIQPRDEQFF.

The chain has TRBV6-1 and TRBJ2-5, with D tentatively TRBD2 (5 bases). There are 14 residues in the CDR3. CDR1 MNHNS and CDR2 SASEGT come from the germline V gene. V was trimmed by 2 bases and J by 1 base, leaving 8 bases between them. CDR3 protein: CASSERGFQETQYF. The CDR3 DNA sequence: TGTGCCAGCAGTGAACGCGGGTTCCAAGAGACCCAGTACTTC.

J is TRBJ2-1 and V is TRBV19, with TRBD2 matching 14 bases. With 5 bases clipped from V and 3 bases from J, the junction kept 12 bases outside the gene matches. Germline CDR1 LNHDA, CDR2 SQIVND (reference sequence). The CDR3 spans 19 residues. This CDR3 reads CASSPGTSGSWAHYNEQFF. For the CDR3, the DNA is TGTGCCAGTAGTCCAGGGACTAGCGGGAGCTGGGCCCACTACAATGAGCAGTTCTTC.

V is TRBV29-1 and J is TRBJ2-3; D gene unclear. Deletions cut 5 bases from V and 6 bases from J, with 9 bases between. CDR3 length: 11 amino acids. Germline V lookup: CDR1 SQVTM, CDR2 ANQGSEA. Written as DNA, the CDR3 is TGCAGCGTTAGGCTGGTGGATACGCAGTATTTT. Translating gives CSVRLVDTQYF.

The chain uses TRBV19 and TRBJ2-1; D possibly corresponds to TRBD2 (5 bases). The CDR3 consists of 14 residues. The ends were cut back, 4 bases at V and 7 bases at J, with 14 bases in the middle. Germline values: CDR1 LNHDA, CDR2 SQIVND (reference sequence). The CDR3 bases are TGTGCCAGTAGTACTGGGCCGGGGTCTAATGAGCAGTTCTTC. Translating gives CASSTGPGSNEQFF. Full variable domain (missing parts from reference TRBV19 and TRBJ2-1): DGGITQSPKYLFRKEGQNVTLSCEQNLNHDAMYWYRQDPGQGLRLIYYSQIVNDFQKGDIAEGYSVSREKKESFPLTVTSAQKNPTAFYLCASSTGPGSNEQFFGPGTRLTVL.

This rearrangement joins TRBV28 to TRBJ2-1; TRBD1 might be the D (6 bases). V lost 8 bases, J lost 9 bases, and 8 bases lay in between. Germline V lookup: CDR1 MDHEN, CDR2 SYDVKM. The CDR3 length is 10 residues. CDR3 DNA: TGTGCCAGCTTACAGGGTGAGCAGTTCTTC. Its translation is CASLQGEQFF.

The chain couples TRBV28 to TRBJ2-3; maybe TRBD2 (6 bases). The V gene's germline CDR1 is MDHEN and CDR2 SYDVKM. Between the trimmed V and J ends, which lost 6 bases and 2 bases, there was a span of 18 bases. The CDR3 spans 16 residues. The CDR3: CASRGFRGSNTDTQYF. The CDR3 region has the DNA TGTGCCAGCAGGGGTTTTCGGGGGAGTAACACAGATACGCAGTATTTT. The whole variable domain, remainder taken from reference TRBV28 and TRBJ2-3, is DVKVTQSSRYLVKRTGEKVFLECVQDMDHENMFWYRQDPGLGLRLIYFSYDVKMKEKGDIPEGYSVSREKKERFSLILESASTNQTSMYLCASRGFRGSNTDTQYFGPGTRLTVL.

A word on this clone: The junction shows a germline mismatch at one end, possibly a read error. CDR3 sequence reads: CASTLGSGELFF. DNA for the CDR3: TGTGCCAGCACCTTGGGGTCCGGGGAGCTGTTTTTT. This rearrangement joins TRBV5-6 to TRBJ2-2; no clear D. This CDR3 has 12 residues. Per the germline V gene, CDR1 is SGHDT and CDR2 is YYEEEE.

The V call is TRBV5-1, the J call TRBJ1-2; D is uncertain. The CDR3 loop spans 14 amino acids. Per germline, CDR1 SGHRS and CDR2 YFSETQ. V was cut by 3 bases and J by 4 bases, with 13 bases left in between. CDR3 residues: CASSSEWEPYGYTF. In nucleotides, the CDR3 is TGCGCCAGCAGCTCGGAGTGGGAACCCTATGGCTACACCTTC.

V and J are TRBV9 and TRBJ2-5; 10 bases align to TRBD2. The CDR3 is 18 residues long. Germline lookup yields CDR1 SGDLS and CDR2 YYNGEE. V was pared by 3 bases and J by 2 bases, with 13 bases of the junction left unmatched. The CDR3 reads CASSGGTSSGRGQETQYF. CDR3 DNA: TGTGCCAGCAGCGGAGGGACGAGCAGCGGGAGGGGACAAGAGACCCAGTACTTC.

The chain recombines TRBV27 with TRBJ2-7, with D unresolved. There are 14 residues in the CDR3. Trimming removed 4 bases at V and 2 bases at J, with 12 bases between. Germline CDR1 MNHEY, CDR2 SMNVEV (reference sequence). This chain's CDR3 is CASSSAGRTYEQYF. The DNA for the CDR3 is TGTGCCAGCAGTTCGGCCGGACGTACCTACGAGCAGTACTTC.

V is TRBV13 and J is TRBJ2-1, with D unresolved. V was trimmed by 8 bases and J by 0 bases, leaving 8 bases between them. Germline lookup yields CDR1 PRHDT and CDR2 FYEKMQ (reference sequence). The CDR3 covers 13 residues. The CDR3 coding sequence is TGTGCCAGCCAGACAAGCTCCTACAATGAGCAGTTCTTC. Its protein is CASQTSSYNEQFF.

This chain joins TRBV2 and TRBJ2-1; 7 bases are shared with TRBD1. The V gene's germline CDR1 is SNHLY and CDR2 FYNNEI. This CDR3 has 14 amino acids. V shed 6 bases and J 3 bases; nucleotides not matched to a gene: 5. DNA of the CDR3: TGTGCCAGCAGGGGGACAGTCTACTACAATGAGCAGTTCTTC. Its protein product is CASRGTVYYNEQFF. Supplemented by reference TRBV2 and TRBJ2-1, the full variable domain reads EPEVTQTPSHQVTQMGQEVILRCVPISNHLYFYWYRQILGQKVEFLVSFYNNEISEKSEIFDDQFSVERPDGSNFTLKIRSTKLEDSAMYFCASRGTVYYNEQFFGPGTRLTVL.

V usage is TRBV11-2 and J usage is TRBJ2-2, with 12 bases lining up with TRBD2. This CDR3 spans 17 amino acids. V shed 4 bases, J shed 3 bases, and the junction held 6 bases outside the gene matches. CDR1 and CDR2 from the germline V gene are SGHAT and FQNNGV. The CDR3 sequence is CASSSRLAGVDTGELFF. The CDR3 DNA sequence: TGTGCCAGCAGCTCACGACTAGCGGGAGTCGACACCGGGGAGCTGTTTTTT.

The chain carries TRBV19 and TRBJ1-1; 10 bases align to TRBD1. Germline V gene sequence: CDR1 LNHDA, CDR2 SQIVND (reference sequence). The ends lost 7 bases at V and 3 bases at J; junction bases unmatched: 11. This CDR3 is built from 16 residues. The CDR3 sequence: CASNFAGTGDDTEAFF. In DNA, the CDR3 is TGTGCCAGTAATTTCGCCGGGACAGGGGACGACACTGAAGCTTTCTTT.

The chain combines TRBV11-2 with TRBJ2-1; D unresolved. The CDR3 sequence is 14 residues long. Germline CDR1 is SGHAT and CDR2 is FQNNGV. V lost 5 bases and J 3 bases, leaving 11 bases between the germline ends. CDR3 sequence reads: CASSPELNYNEQFF. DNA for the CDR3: TGTGCCAGCAGCCCAGAGCTGAACTACAATGAGCAGTTCTTC.

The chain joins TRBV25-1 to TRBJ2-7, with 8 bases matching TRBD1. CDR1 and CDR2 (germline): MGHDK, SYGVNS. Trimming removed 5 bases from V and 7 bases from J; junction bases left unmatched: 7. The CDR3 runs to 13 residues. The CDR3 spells CASSNPTGGEQYF. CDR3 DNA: TGTGCCAGCAGTAACCCCACAGGGGGTGAGCAGTACTTC.